This T cell receptor (beta chain) was captured in a study of CD4 T cells in relation to SARS-CoV-2 and coronaviruses. The CDR3 has 17 amino acids. Germline V gives CDR1 MDHEN, CDR2 SYDVKM. Trimming removed 5 bases at V and 4 bases at J, with 23 bases between. Method: immunoSEQ multiplex PCR; TCRdb's copy keeps in-frame clones and lacks some. The table records roughly 11,000 clones, over 70% of them present only once. The specimen sequenced was naive CD4+ T cells from PBMCs. Noted subset: naive CD4+ T cells isolated by negative enrichment. The TCR comes from an adult with COVID-19. The chain has TRBV28 and TRBJ1-2; D gene uncertain. This CDR3 reads CASSLIAGFSPGYGYTF. CDR3 bases: TGTGCCAGCAGTCTGATCGCCGGTTTCTCCCCAGGCTATGGCTACACCTTC.